A single T cell receptor beta chain is shown here with its context. The record originates from a study of cytomegalovirus exposure and HLA in healthy donors. Turning to the study itself: The 120 validation repertoires, a later analysis reported, used the same platform as the 650 to 800 repertoires from the first cohort.

Using immunoSEQ multiplex PCR, the repertoire was profiled, and TCRdb retains in-frame clones only, with some absent. Among 150,000 to 200,000 clones listed, about 90% were seen once. This CDR3 spans 12 amino acids. Trimming pared 3 bases from V and 10 bases from J, leaving 12 bases between. Per the germline V gene, CDR1 is MNHEY and CDR2 is SVGAGI. The receptor's source is a woman between 18 and 29 years old in good health and CMV-seropositive. Input material: PBMCs. The chain joins TRBV6-5 to TRBJ1-1; D uncertain. The CDR3 sequence: CASSYGAGGAFF. The CDR3 DNA is TGTGCCAGCAGTTATGGTGCCGGAGGAGCTTTCTTT.